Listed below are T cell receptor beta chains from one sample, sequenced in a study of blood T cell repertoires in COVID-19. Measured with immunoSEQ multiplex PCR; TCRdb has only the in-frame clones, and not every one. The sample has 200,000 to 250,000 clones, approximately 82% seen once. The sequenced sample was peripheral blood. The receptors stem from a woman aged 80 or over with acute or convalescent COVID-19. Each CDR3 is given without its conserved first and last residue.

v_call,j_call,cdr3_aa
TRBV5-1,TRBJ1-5,ASSSGQGSNQPQH
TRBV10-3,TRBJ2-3,AISEVRLGVVSTTDTQY
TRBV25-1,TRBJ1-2,ASSTRDRVYGYT
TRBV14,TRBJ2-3,ASSPRLAGVSDTQY
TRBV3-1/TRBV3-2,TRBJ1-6,ASSLGQNNSPLH
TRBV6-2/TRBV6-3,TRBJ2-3,ASSQGLPNTDTQY
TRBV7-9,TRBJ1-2,ASSLTDSARGYT
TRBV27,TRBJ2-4,ASDRNTNIQY
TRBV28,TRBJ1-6,ASSPRQGARSPLH
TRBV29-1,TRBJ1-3,SVGETSGNTIY
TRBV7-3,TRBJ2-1,ASSPLGGQGPSEQF
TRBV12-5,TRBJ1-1,ASGEVNTEAF
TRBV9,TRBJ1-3,ASSVVIGNTIY
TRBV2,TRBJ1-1,ASRYPGENTEAF
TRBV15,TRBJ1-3,ATSMGGARGNTIY
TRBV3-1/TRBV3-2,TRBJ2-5,ASSSGLQETQY
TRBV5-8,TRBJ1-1,ASSLREGRVVEAF
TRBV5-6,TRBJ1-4,ASSLAGQGDIPRKLF
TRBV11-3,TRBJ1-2,ASSFSGINYGYT